This entry concerns a single TCR beta chain. What it binds is not known. These data come from a study of T cells after yellow fever vaccination. Study-level results: A weaker secondary response peaked on day 5, the primary on day 15. Reappearance after the booster was seen for most primary-vaccination clones, at 95% to 97% CD4 and roughly 90% CD8.

The CDR3 runs 18 residues. Germline V gene lookup returns CDR1 MNHEY and CDR2 SVGAGI. V was shortened by 0 bases and J by 4 bases, with 18 bases between the two germline ends. From the 5' RACE reads, TCRdb called clonotypes with MiXCR, one entry per CDR3 protein. Of about 310,000 distinct CDR3 sequences listed, around 3.9% are singletons. The chain has TRBV6-5 and TRBJ2-2; D is perhaps TRBD1 (5 bases). The receptor's source is a man aged 18 to 35 who received the YFV17D yellow fever vaccine. The sample here was PBMCs, taken on the day of the yellow fever booster vaccination. CDR3 region: CASSYSGPPAQFTGELFF. CDR3 sequence (DNA): TGTGCCAGCAGTTACTCGGGGCCCCCGGCCCAGTTCACCGGGGAGCTGTTTTTT.